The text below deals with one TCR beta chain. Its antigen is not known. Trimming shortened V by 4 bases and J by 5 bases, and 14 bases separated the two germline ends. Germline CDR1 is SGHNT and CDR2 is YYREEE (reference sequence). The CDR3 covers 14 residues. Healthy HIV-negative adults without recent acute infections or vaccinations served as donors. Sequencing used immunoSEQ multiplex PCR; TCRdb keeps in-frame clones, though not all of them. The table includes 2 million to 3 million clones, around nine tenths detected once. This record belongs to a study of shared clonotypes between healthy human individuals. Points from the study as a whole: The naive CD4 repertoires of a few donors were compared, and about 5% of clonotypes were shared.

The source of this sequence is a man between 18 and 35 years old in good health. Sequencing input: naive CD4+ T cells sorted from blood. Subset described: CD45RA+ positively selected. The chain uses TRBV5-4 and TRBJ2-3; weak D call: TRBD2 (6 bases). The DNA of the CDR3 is TGTGCCAGCAGCCCCCGGGACTCCAAAGATACGCAGTATTTT. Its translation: CASSPRDSKDTQYF.